This T cell receptor beta chain was sequenced during a study of blood T cell repertoires in COVID-19. Study overall: The analysed material was cDNA or gDNA that came from T cells, B-cell-depleted T cells, or PBMCs.

Methods used by the authors: How many nucleated cells were present was estimated from reference gene primer amplification. TCRdb's table, derived via immunoSEQ multiplex PCR, lists solely in-frame clones and lacks some. The D gene and trimming were derived from the DNA, and the V and J assignments and clone size from that table. The table has about 250,000 clones, 88% seen once; the top ten hold around 3%. The CDR3 is 18 residues long. The V and J ends lost 5 bases and 3 bases, in that order; junction bases with no gene match: 12. Germline V lookup: CDR1 MDHEN, CDR2 SYDVKM. Participants were aged roughly 18 to 90 years, lived in around 25 US areas, and enrolled virtually. This clone was detected only once.

The material sequenced was PBMCs or T cells enriched from blood (not recorded which). This clonotype originated in a woman aged 50 to 60 who had recovered from COVID-19. The chain carries TRBV28 and TRBJ2-1; 11 nucleotides align to TRBD2. CDR3 region: CASSRNRGGLAGYNEQFF. The CDR3 region has the DNA TGTGCCAGCAGTCGCAACAGGGGTGGACTAGCGGGCTACAATGAGCAGTTCTTC.